The clone carrying this T cell receptor (beta chain) came up many times. Germline V gene sequence: CDR1 SGHRS, CDR2 YFSETQ. This CDR3 region has 13 residues. V dropped 3 bases and J dropped 6 bases, with 13 bases sitting between them. The investigators amplified TCR beta CDR3 regions from RNA transcripts. In the first-round RT-PCR of the TCR CDR3, the HTBI primer set was used. TCRdb re-derived calls from the multiplex PCR reads in MiXCR, one entry per CDR3 protein. The table lists approximately 610,000 distinct CDR3 sequences, around 15% of them singletons. The data derive from a study of T cells in Graves' hyperthyroidism and ophthalmopathy. The study included ophthalmopathy patients with Clinical Activity Score at least 3, NOSPECS grade at least 4 and duration under 3 months.

The rearrangement links TRBV5-1 to TRBJ2-7; D perhaps matches TRBD2 (5 bases). This TCR came from a woman in her forties with Graves' ophthalmopathy. Sequences were obtained from blood. The CDR3 region is CASSWTSGGEQYF. The CDR3 DNA is TGCGCCAGCAGCTGGACGAGCGGAGGCGAGCAGTACTTC.